The 28 T cell receptor beta chains below come from one sample, sequenced in a study of cytomegalovirus exposure and HLA in healthy donors. In the PCR, 60 Vbeta and 13 Jbeta primers were used. The data were produced by immunoSEQ multiplex PCR, yet TCRdb's version contains in-frame clones alone and is incomplete. The sample yields about 120,000 clones, 80% to 90% seen once. Sequenced: PBMCs. These receptors all come from a woman in her forties in good health and CMV-seropositive.

The chain links TRBV11-2 to TRBJ1-4; a weak D match, TRBD1 (5 bases). V dropped 5 bases and J dropped 5 bases, with 18 bases sitting between them. The CDR3 is 16 residues long. CDR1 SGHAT and CDR2 FQNNGV come from the germline V gene. CDR3 coding DNA: TGTGCCAGCAGCGCGCCCTTGGGCAGGGTCAATGAAAAACTGTTTTTT. As protein: CASSAPLGRVNEKLFF.

J is TRBJ2-3 and V is TRBV7-6; no clear D. Germline values: CDR1 SGHVS, CDR2 FNYEAQ. The V end was cut by 4 bases, the J end by 5 bases, with 7 bases between. This CDR3 region has 12 residues. Here the CDR3 reads CASSSPLDTQYF. The CDR3 DNA reads as TGTGCCAGCAGCTCCCCTTTAGATACGCAGTATTTT.

About this clone itself: The germline gene is not matched at one end of the junction; a read error may be the cause. Different DNA sequences within this sample yield the same CDR3. The V call is TRBV18, the J call TRBJ2-5; 7 nucleotides line up with TRBD2. Germline assignment: CDR1 KGHSH and CDR2 LQKENI. This CDR3 comprises 16 residues. CDR3 residues: CASSPTPGGEGETQYF. As DNA, the CDR3 is TGCGCCAGCTCACCAACACCAGGAGGGGAGGGAGAGACCCAGTACTTC.

This rearrangement joins TRBV19 to TRBJ2-4; TRBD1 agrees at 10 bases. CDR3 size: 14 residues. V lost 9 bases and J lost 3; bases outside the gene matches: 5. CDR1 is LNHDA and CDR2 is SQIVND in the germline V gene (reference sequence). The CDR3, as DNA: TGTGCCAGGACAGGGGGCTGGGGCAAAAACATTCAGTACTTC. This encodes CARTGGWGKNIQYF.

The rearrangement joins TRBV27 to TRBJ2-1, with 9 bases identical to TRBD1. V shed 3 bases, J shed 7 bases, and the junction held 10 bases outside the gene matches. The germline V gene encodes CDR1 MNHEY and CDR2 SMNVEV (reference sequence). This CDR3 spans 16 amino acids. In DNA, the CDR3 is TGTGCCAGCAGTTTCCAGGACAGGGGCCCATTAAATGAGCAGTTCTTC. Amino acids: CASSFQDRGPLNEQFF.

This chain uses TRBV7-9 with TRBJ1-4, with unresolved D. V shed 4 bases and J shed 5 bases, with 14 bases lying between them. CDR1 is SEHNR and CDR2 is FQNEAQ in the germline V gene (reference sequence). CDR3 length: 15 amino acids. CDR3 sequence (DNA): TGTGCCAGCAGCTCCAGGAGGCTGGGAAATGAAAAACTGTTTTTT. Translated, it gives CASSSRRLGNEKLFF.

The chain has TRBV2 and TRBJ2-1; TRBD1 might be the D (6 bases). In germline, CDR1 is SNHLY, CDR2 FYNNEI. The CDR3 contains 12 residues. With 9 bases removed from V and 6 bases from J, the gap between germline ends came to 12 bases. The CDR3 bases are TGTGCCAGGCCAGGGGACGGCAATGAGCAGTTCTTC. Amino acid sequence: CARPGDGNEQFF.

This clone was seen only once. The chain carries TRBV7-3 and TRBJ1-5, with D hard to call. The CDR3 is made up of 13 amino acids. The V gene lost 0 bases and the J gene lost 4 bases, with 4 bases spanning the gap. Looked up from germline, CDR1 is SGHTA and CDR2 is FQGTGA. The DNA for the CDR3 is TGTGCCAGCAGCTTAACCCCTAATCAGCCCCAGCATTTT. This translates into CASSLTPNQPQHF.

The chain links TRBV28 to TRBJ1-5; tentatively, D is TRBD1 (5 bases). Per germline, CDR1 MDHEN and CDR2 SYDVKM. This CDR3 spans 15 amino acids. Trimming removed 7 bases at V and 0 bases at J, with 13 bases between. This CDR3 is CASIGREYSNQPQHF. CDR3 nucleotides: TGTGCCAGCATTGGCAGGGAATATAGCAATCAGCCCCAGCATTTT.

V gene TRBV19 combines with J gene TRBJ1-5; D remains ambiguous. Trimming stripped 4 bases from V and 0 bases from J, with 19 bases between. The CDR3 covers 18 residues. Germline V CDR1 and CDR2: LNHDA, SQIVND (reference sequence). CDR3 protein: CASSRIPKDFYSNQPQHF. The CDR3 DNA sequence: TGTGCCAGTAGTAGGATTCCAAAGGACTTTTATAGCAATCAGCCCCAGCATTTT.

This rearrangement joins TRBV5-1 to TRBJ1-1, with 7 bases that match TRBD1. Germline lookup yields CDR1 SGHRS and CDR2 YFSETQ. Germline trimming cut 3 bases from V and 5 bases from J; bases unmatched to any gene: 4. This CDR3 is 13 amino acids long. This CDR3 is CASSSGGSTEAFF. CDR3 nucleotide sequence: TGCGCCAGCAGCTCAGGGGGTTCAACTGAAGCTTTCTTT.

Details on this clone: The sample carries other DNA sequences with the same CDR3. The V gene is TRBV5-1, the J gene TRBJ2-7; a possible D gene is TRBD1 (6 bases). CDR3 length: 12 amino acids. The germline V and J ends were trimmed by 3 bases and 4 bases, with 8 bases remaining between them. Per germline, CDR1 SGHRS and CDR2 YFSETQ. CDR3 in DNA: TGCGCCAGCAGCTCACAGGGATACGAGCAGTACTTC. It is translated as CASSSQGYEQYF. Full variable domain (missing parts from reference TRBV5-1 and TRBJ2-7): KAGVTQTPRYLIKTRGQQVTLSCSPISGHRSVSWYQQTPGQGLQFLFEYFSETQRNKGNFPGRFSGRQFSNSRSEMNVSTLELGDSALYLCASSSQGYEQYFGPGTRLTVT.

The chain combines TRBV27 with TRBJ2-7; TRBD1 agrees at 8 bases. The V segment lost 3 bases and the J segment 3 bases; nucleotides outside the gene matches: 4. The CDR3 runs 14 residues. Germline values: CDR1 MNHEY, CDR2 SMNVEV (reference sequence). The CDR3 bases are TGTGCCAGCAGTTTTGGGGACAGGAACTACGAGCAGTACTTC. Encoded protein: CASSFGDRNYEQYF.

This clone was seen a handful of times. The same CDR3 is also encoded by other DNA sequences in this sample. V gene TRBV19 combines with J gene TRBJ2-7, with 11 bases identical to TRBD1. The CDR3 is 14 amino acids. CDR1 is LNHDA, CDR2 SQIVND, per germline (reference sequence). Unmatched junction bases numbered 0, after V lost 3 bases and J lost 2 bases. The CDR3 DNA sequence: TGTGCCAGTAGTATGGGACAGGGGGCCTACGAGCAGTACTTC. Residues: CASSMGQGAYEQYF.

This clone was detected only a few times. V usage is TRBV5-1 and J usage is TRBJ2-6; D is perhaps TRBD1 (5 bases). Germline-derived CDR1 and CDR2 are SGHRS and YFSETQ. V shed 2 bases and J shed 0 bases, with 12 bases lying between them. This CDR3 contains 17 residues. CDR3: CASSFVSGNSGANVLTF. CDR3 bases: TGCGCCAGCAGCTTCGTTTCAGGGAACTCTGGGGCCAACGTCCTGACTTTC.

This clone appeared a few times. Written as DNA, the CDR3 is TGTGCCAGCAGCTTATGGTCCCAACAGGGCCCTACCTCGAACACCGGGGAGCTGTTTTTT. Residues: CASSLWSQQGPTSNTGELFF. The J gene is TRBJ2-2, the V gene TRBV7-3, with a possible D match to TRBD1 (6 bases). The CDR3 runs to 20 residues. Germline CDR1 is SGHTA and CDR2 is FQGTGA. V lost 2 bases and J lost 0, with 22 bases in between.

This rearrangement joins TRBV30 to TRBJ2-3, with 13 bases that match TRBD2. V lost 4 bases and J lost 2; bases outside the gene matches: 15. This CDR3 comprises 19 residues. Germline loops: CDR1 GTSNPN, CDR2 SVGIG (reference sequence). The CDR3 DNA reads TGTGCCTGGACCGGGTCGGGACTAGCGGGATCCACATACACAGATACGCAGTATTTT. Translated, it gives CAWTGSGLAGSTYTDTQYF.

This clone was detected once. The chain recombines TRBV5-1 with TRBJ1-2, with D perhaps matching TRBD1 (5 bases). CDR1 and CDR2 (germline): SGHRS, YFSETQ. With 4 bases removed from V and 4 bases from J, the gap between germline ends came to 8 bases. This CDR3 comprises 12 residues. The CDR3 protein is CASSKDSYGYTF. The CDR3 region has the DNA TGCGCCAGCAGCAAAGACAGCTATGGCTACACCTTC.

The rearrangement links TRBV28 to TRBJ2-1; a possible D gene is TRBD1 (6 bases). The germline V and J ends were trimmed by 6 bases and 8 bases, with 14 bases remaining between them. Germline V gene sequence: CDR1 MDHEN, CDR2 SYDVKM. CDR3 size: 13 residues. CDR3 protein: CASRPQGSDEQFF. The CDR3 region has the DNA TGTGCCAGCAGACCCCAGGGGAGCGATGAGCAGTTCTTC.

This chain links TRBV2 with TRBJ2-7; TRBD2 is a possible D gene (6 bases). The germline gives CDR1 SNHLY, CDR2 FYNNEI. V lost 0 bases to trimming and J lost 4 bases, with 16 bases between them. There are 16 residues in the CDR3. CDR3 bases: TGTGCCAGCAGTGAAGCGCTTCGGGAGAAGGGGTACGAGCAGTACTTC. Its translation is CASSEALREKGYEQYF.

The V call is TRBV5-4, the J call TRBJ1-2, with D possibly being TRBD1 (5 bases). There are 15 residues in the CDR3. The germline V and J ends were trimmed by 5 bases and 2 bases, with 16 bases remaining between them. Germline V gene data show CDR1 as SGHNT and CDR2 as YYREEE (reference sequence). The CDR3 protein is CASRKGLGGNYGYTF. In DNA, the CDR3 is TGTGCCAGCAGGAAAGGACTCGGGGGAAACTATGGCTACACCTTC.

The chain is built from TRBV6-5 and TRBJ1-2; 7 nucleotides line up with TRBD1. Germline V gene data show CDR1 as MNHEY and CDR2 as SVGAGI. The trim removed 3 bases at V and 5 bases at J, leaving 9 bases unmatched. CDR3 length: 15 amino acids. The CDR3 DNA reads as TGTGCCAGCAGTTATTCCCGACAGGGCCCGTATGGCTACACCTTC. Its translation: CASSYSRQGPYGYTF.

This sequence joins TRBV18 and TRBJ2-3, with 8 bases lining up with TRBD2. CDR1 and CDR2 (germline): KGHSH, LQKENI. Losses at the gene ends were 10 bases for V and 5 bases for J; bases not matched to a gene: 17. This CDR3 region has 16 residues. The CDR3, as DNA: TGTGCCACCTCCTTAAACAGCGGGGGAGCCGTAGATACGCAGTATTTT. Amino acids: CATSLNSGGAVDTQYF. The complete variable domain, with remaining parts taken from reference TRBV18 and TRBJ2-3, reads NAGVMQNPRHLVRRRGQEARLRCSPMKGHSHVYWYRQLPEEGLKFMVYLQKENIIDESGMPKERFSAEFPKEGPSILRIQQVVRGDSAAYFCATSLNSGGAVDTQYFGPGTRLTVL.

This chain links TRBV7-9 with TRBJ2-7, with 7 bases lining up with TRBD2. This CDR3 contains 11 residues. Germline assignment: CDR1 SEHNR and CDR2 FQNEAQ (reference sequence). Trimming took 10 bases from V and 4 from J; bases not matched to a gene: 4. For the CDR3, the DNA is TGTGCCACCCTGGGGGGGTACGAGCAGTACTTC. Its protein is CATLGGYEQYF.

This chain links TRBV20-1 with TRBJ2-7; no reliable D call. The CDR3 extends over 11 amino acids. The germline CDR1 and CDR2 sequences are DFQATT and SNEGSKA (reference sequence). Deletions cut 2 bases from V and 6 bases from J, with 8 bases between. The CDR3 sequence: CSARLQSEQYF. The CDR3 nucleotides are TGCAGTGCTAGACTACAGAGCGAGCAGTACTTC.

This chain links TRBV6-4 with TRBJ2-3, with a possible D match to TRBD2 (6 bases). This CDR3 spans 15 amino acids. V lost 0 bases to trimming and J lost 4 bases, with 11 bases between them. Germline CDR1 reads MRHNA; CDR2 reads SNTAGT. In DNA form, the CDR3 reads TGTGCCAGCAGTGACTCCCCTAGCGCCCCAGATACGCAGTATTTT. Translating gives CASSDSPSAPDTQYF.

This clone was counted between two and nine times. The V and J genes are TRBV5-1 and TRBJ2-5, with 12 nucleotides matching TRBD2. The DNA end is more similar to TRBJ2-7, so the J call may be wrong. Germline CDR1 and CDR2: SGHRS and YFSETQ. The CDR3 covers 15 residues. CDR3 sequence: CASSPRLAGVYEQYF. The CDR3 DNA is TGCGCCAGCAGCCCCCGACTAGCGGGAGTATACGAGCAGTACTTC.

The CDR3, as DNA: TGTGCCAGCAGTTTATTCAGATCCTACGAGCAGTACTTC. It yields the protein CASSLFRSYEQYF. The chain links TRBV28 to TRBJ2-7, with D hard to call. CDR3 length: 13 amino acids. Germline lookup yields CDR1 MDHEN and CDR2 SYDVKM. V gave up 1 base and J gave up 1 base, with 5 bases separating them.